Reported below is one TCR beta chain. The J segment lost 7 bases and the V segment lost 7 bases, leaving 5 bases of the junction unmatched. This CDR3 comprises 13 residues. The germline V gene encodes CDR1 MNHEY and CDR2 SVGAGI. TCRdb's copy holds only in-frame clones and misses some; the assay was immunoSEQ multiplex PCR. This sample has approximately 62,000 clones, with 92% found just once. This sample stems from a study of cytomegalovirus exposure and HLA in healthy donors. Sequencing input: PBMCs. The chain employs TRBV6-5 and TRBJ2-1, with 9 bases aligning to TRBD1. This receptor was taken from a woman younger than 30 in good health and CMV-seronegative. CDR3 in DNA: TGTGCCAGCAAAGGACAGGGGTTTAATGAGCAGTTCTTC. Residues: CASKGQGFNEQFF.